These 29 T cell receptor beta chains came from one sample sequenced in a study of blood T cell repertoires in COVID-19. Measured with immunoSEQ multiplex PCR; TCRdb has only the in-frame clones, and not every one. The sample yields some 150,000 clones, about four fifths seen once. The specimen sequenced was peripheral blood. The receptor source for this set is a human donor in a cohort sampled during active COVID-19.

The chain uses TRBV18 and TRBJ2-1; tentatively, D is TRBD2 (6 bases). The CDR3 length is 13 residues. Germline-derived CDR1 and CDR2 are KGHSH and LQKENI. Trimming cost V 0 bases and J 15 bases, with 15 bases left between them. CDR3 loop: CASSPPTGVNSFF. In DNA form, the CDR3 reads TGTGCCAGCTCACCACCGACGGGGGTAAATTCGTTCTTC.

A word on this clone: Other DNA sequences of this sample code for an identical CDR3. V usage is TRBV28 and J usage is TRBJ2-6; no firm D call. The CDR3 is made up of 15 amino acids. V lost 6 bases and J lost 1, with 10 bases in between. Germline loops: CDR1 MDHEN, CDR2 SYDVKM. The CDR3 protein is CASSPRRSGANVLTF. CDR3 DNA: TGTGCCAGCAGCCCAAGGAGATCTGGGGCCAACGTCCTGACTTTC.

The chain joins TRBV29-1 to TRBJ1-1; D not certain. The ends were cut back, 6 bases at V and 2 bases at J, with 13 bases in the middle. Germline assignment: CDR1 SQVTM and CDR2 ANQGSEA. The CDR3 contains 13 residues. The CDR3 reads CSVLRQLNTEAFF. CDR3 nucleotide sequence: TGCAGCGTCCTGAGGCAGCTCAACACTGAAGCTTTCTTT.

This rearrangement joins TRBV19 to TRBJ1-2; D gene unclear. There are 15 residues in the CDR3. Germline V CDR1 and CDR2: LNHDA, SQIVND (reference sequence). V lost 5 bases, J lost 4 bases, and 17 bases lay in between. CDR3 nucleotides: TGTGCCAGTAGTCCCAAAGGCGGACTGCCCTATGGCTACACCTTC. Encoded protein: CASSPKGGLPYGYTF.

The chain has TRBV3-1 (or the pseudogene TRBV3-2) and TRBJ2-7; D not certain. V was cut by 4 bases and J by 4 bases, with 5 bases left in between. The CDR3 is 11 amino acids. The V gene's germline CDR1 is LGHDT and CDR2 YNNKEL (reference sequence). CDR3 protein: CASSLLYEQYF. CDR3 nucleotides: TGTGCCAGCAGCCTTTTATACGAGCAGTACTTC.

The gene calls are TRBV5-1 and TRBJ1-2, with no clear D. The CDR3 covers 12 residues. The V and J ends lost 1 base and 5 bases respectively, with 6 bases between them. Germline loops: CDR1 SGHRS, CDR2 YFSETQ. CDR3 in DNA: TGCGCCAGCAGCTTGCCGGGGTATGGCTACACCTTC. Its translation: CASSLPGYGYTF. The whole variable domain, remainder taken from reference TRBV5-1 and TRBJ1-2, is KAGVTQTPRYLIKTRGQQVTLSCSPISGHRSVSWYQQTPGQGLQFLFEYFSETQRNKGNFPGRFSGRQFSNSRSEMNVSTLELGDSALYLCASSLPGYGYTFGSGTRLTVV.

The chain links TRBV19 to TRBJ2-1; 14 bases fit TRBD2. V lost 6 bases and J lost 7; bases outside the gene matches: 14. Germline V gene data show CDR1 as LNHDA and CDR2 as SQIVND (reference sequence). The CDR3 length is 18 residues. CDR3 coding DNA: TGTGCCAGTAGCCTACCGGGACTAGCGGGAGTGTCCCGGAATGAGCAGTTCTTC. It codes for CASSLPGLAGVSRNEQFF. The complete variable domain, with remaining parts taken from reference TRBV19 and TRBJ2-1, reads DGGITQSPKYLFRKEGQNVTLSCEQNLNHDAMYWYRQDPGQGLRLIYYSQIVNDFQKGDIAEGYSVSREKKESFPLTVTSAQKNPTAFYLCASSLPGLAGVSRNEQFFGPGTRLTVL.

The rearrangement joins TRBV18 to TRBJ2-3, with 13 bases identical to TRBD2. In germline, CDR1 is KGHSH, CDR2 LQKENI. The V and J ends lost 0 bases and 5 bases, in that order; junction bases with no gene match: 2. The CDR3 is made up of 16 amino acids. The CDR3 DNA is TGTGCCAGCTCACCACCGACTAGCGGGAGGATAGATACGCAGTATTTT. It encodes CASSPPTSGRIDTQYF.

CDR3 protein: CASSLYWGVWNTIYF. CDR3 nucleotide sequence: TGTGCCAGCAGTTTATACTGGGGCGTTTGGAACACCATATATTTT. The chain combines TRBV28 with TRBJ1-3; possible D gene TRBD1, 5 bases. V lost 1 base and J 7 bases, leaving 14 bases between the germline ends. This CDR3 has 15 amino acids. The germline V gene has CDR1 MDHEN and CDR2 SYDVKM.

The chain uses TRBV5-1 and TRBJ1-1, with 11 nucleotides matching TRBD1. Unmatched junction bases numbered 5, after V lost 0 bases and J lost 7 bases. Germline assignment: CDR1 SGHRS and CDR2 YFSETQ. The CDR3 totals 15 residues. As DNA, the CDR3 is TGCGCCAGCAGCTTGGGGACAGGGGGCGTTGGTGAAGCTTTCTTT. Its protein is CASSLGTGGVGEAFF.

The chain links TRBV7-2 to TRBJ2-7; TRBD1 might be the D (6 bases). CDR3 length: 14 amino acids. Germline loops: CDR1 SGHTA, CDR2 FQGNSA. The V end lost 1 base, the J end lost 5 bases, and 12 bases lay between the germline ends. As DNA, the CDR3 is TGTGCCAGCAGCTTAGAGGTCAGGGGCCACGAGCAGTACTTC. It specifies CASSLEVRGHEQYF.

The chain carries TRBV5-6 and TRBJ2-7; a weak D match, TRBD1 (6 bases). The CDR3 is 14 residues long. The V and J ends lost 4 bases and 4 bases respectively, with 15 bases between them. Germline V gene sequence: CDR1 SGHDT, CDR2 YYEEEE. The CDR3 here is CASSRDTRSYEQYF. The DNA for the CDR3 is TGTGCCAGCAGCCGGGACACCAGGTCGTACGAGCAGTACTTC.

CDR3: CASSYGGSSETQYF. The CDR3 nucleotides read TGTGCCAGCAGTTACGGGGGGAGCTCGGAGACCCAGTACTTC. V and J are TRBV6-6 and TRBJ2-5, with D maybe TRBD2 (6 bases). From germline, CDR1 is MNHNY and CDR2 SVGAGI (reference sequence). The V end was cut by 2 bases, the J end by 5 bases, with 12 bases between. CDR3 length: 14 amino acids.

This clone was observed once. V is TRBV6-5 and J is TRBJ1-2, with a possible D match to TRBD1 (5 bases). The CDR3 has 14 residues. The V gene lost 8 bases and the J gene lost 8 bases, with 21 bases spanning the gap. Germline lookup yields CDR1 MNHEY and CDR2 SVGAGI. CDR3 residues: CASLPDIWSQGYTF. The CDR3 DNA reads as TGTGCCAGCTTACCGGACATCTGGTCTCAAGGCTACACCTTC.

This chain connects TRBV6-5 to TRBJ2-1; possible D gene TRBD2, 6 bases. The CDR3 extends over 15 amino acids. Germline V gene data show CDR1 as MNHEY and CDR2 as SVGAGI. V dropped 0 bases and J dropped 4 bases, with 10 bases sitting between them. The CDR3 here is CASSYSGTRYNEQFF. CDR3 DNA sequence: TGTGCCAGCAGTTACTCCGGGACTCGTTACAATGAGCAGTTCTTC.

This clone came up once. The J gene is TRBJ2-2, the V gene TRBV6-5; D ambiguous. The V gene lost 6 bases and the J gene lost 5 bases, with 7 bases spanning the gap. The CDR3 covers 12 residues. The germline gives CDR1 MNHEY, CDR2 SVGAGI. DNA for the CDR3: TGTGCCAGCAGCCGAGTTACCGGGGAGCTGTTTTTT. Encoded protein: CASSRVTGELFF.

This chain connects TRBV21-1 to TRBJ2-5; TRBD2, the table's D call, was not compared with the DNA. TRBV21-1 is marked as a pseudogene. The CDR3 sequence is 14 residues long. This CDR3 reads CASTLLAGEETQYF. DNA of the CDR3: TGTGCCAGCACCTTACTAGCGGGAGAAGAGACCCAGTACTTC.

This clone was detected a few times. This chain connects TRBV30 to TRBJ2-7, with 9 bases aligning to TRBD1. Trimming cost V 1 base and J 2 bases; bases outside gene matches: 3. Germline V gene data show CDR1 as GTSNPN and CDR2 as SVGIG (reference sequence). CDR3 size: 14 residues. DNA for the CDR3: TGTGCCTGGAGTGCCGACAGGGGGGCCTACGAGCAGTACTTC. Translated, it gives CAWSADRGAYEQYF.

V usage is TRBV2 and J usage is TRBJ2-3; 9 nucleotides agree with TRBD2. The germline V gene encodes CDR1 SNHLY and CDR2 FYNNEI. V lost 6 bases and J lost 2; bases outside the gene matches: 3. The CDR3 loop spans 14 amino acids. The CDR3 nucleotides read TGTGCCAGCAGGGTAGCGGGGGCCACAGATACGCAGTATTTT. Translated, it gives CASRVAGATDTQYF. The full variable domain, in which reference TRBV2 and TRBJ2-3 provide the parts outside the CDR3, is EPEVTQTPSHQVTQMGQEVILRCVPISNHLYFYWYRQILGQKVEFLVSFYNNEISEKSEIFDDQFSVERPDGSNFTLKIRSTKLEDSAMYFCASRVAGATDTQYFGPGTRLTVL.

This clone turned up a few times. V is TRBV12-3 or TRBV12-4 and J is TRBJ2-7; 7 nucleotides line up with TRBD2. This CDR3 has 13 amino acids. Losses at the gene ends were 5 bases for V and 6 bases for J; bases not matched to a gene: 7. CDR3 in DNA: TGTGCCAGCAGTCGGGGAGGGTTAGCCGAGCAGTACTTC. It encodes CASSRGGLAEQYF.

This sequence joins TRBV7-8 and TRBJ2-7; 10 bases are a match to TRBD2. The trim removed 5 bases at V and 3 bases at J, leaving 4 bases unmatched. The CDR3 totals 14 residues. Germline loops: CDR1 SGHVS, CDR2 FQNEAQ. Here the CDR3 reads CASSPQREGYEQYF. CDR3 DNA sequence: TGTGCCAGCAGCCCCCAGCGGGAGGGCTACGAGCAGTACTTC. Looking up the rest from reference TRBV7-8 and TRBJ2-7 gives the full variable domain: GAGVSQSPRYKVAKRGQDVALRCDPISGHVSLFWYQQALGQGPEFLTYFQNEAQLDKSGLPSDRFFAERPEGSVSTLKIQRTQQEDSAVYLCASSPQREGYEQYFGPGTRLTVT.

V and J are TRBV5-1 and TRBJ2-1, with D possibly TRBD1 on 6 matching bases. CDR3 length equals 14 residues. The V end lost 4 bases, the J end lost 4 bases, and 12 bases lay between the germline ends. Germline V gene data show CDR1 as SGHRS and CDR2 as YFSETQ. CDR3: CASSHGQSYNEQFF. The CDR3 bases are TGCGCCAGCAGCCACGGACAGAGTTACAATGAGCAGTTCTTC.

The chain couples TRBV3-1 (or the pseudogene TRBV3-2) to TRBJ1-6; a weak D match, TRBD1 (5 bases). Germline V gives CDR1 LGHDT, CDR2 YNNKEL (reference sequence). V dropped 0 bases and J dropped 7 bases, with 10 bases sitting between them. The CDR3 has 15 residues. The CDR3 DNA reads TGTGCCAGCAGCCAAGATTATGGGGCGAATTCACCCCTCCACTTT. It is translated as CASSQDYGANSPLHF.

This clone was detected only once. Written as DNA, the CDR3 is TGTGCCAGCAGTTTAGACAGCCTCTATGGCTACACCTTC. Protein: CASSLDSLYGYTF. The chain employs TRBV28 and TRBJ1-2, with D maybe TRBD1 (5 bases). The ends were cut back, 2 bases at V and 4 bases at J, with 8 bases in the middle. Germline V gene lookup returns CDR1 MDHEN and CDR2 SYDVKM. This CDR3 contains 13 residues.

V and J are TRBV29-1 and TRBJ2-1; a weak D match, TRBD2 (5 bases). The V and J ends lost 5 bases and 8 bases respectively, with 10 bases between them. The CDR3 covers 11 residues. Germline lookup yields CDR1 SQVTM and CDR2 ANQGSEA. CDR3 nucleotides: TGCAGCGTTCCGGGGATCCATGAGCAGTTCTTC. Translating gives CSVPGIHEQFF.

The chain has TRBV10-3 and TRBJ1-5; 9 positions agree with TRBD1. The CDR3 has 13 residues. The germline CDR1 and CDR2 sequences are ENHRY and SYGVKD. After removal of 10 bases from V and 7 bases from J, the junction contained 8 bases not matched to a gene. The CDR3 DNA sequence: TGTGCCACAAGGGACAGGGCGGGACAGCCCCAGCATTTT. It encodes CATRDRAGQPQHF.

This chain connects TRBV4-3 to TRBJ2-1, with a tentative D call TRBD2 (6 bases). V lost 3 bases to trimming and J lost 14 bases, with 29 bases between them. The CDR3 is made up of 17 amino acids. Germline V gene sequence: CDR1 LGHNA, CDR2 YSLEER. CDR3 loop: CASSQEYREPTPPGEFF. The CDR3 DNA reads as TGCGCCAGCAGCCAGGAATACCGGGAACCGACACCTCCGGGGGAGTTCTTC.

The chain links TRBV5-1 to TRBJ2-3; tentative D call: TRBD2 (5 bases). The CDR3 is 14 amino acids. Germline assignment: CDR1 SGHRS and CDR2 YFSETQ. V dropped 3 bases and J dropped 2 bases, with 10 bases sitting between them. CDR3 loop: CASSYQLATDTQYF. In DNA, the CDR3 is TGCGCCAGCAGCTACCAGCTAGCCACAGATACGCAGTATTTT.

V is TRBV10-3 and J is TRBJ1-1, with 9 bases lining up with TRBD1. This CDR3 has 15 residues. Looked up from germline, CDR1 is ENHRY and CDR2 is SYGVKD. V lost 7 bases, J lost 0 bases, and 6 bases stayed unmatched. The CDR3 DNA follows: TGTGCCATCAAGGGACAGGGCCTACTGAACACTGAAGCTTTCTTT. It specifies CAIKGQGLLNTEAFF.